This T cell receptor (beta chain) was retrieved from a study of PD-L1 blockade in urothelial cancer. Turning to the study itself: Individuals in the cohort had been given 0 to 3 earlier chemotherapy regimens.

The time point was: pretreatment peripheral blood. The method was immunoSEQ multiplex PCR; TCRdb's version includes in-frame clones alone and lacks a portion of them. The sample shows under 55,000 clones, roughly 90% of them seen only once. The sequenced sample was PBMCs, obtained around atezolizumab (anti-PD-L1) treatment. The receptor's source is a donor at least 40 years old with urothelial cancer.

For the CDR3, the DNA is TGTGCCAGCAGGGCTAGCTTGAACACCGGGGAGCTGTTTTTT. It specifies CASRASLNTGELFF. The chain couples TRBV2 to TRBJ2-2, with TRBD2 as a possible D gene (5 bases). The CDR3 has 14 residues. Trimming shortened V by 6 bases and J by 1 base, and 9 bases separated the two germline ends. Germline CDR1 and CDR2: SNHLY and FYNNEI. Supplemented by reference TRBV2 and TRBJ2-2, the full variable domain reads EPEVTQTPSHQVTQMGQEVILRCVPISNHLYFYWYRQILGQKVEFLVSFYNNEISEKSEIFDDQFSVERPDGSNFTLKIRSTKLEDSAMYFCASRASLNTGELFFGEGSRLTVL.